Shown below are 2 T cell receptor beta chains from a single sample sequenced in a study of identical twins. One entry per CDR3 protein results from TCRdb running MiXCR on the 5' RACE reads. The sample carries 250,000 or so distinct CDR3 sequences, approximately 8% recorded once. These data are also associated with another study on yellow fever vaccine responses in identical twins.

Sequencing was done on a sample of CD8+ T cells sorted from blood. The receptors originated from a woman under 30 in good health.

This clonotype was found many times. The chain employs TRBV20-1 and TRBJ2-7, with 10 bases fitting TRBD2. The CDR3 length is 14 residues. Germline lookup yields CDR1 DFQATT and CDR2 SNEGSKA (reference sequence). V shed 1 base, J shed 3 bases, and the junction held 3 bases outside the gene matches. CDR3 nucleotides: TGCAGTGCTAGAGTCACTAGCGGGAACTACGAGCAGTACTTC. As protein: CSARVTSGNYEQYF.

CDR3 sequence reads: CASSTPHGSGTEYASYNEQFF. In nucleotides, the CDR3 is TGTGCCAGCAGCACCCCCCATGGTAGCGGGACCGAATACGCATCCTACAATGAGCAGTTCTTC. The J gene is TRBJ2-1, the V gene TRBV9; 8 bases match TRBD2. The germline V gene has CDR1 SGDLS and CDR2 YYNGEE. V was pared by 4 bases and J by 1 base, with 22 bases of the junction left unmatched. The CDR3 extends over 21 amino acids.